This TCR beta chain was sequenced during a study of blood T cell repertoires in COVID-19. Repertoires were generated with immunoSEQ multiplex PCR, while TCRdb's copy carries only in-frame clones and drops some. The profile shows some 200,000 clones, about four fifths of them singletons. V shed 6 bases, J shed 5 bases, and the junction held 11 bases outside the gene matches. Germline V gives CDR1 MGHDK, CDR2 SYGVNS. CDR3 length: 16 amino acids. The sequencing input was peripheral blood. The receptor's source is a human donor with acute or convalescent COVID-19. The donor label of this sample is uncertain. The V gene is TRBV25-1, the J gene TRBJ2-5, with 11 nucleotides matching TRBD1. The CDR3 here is CASRNWGTGGEETQYF. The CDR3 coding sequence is TGTGCCAGCAGGAACTGGGGGACAGGGGGTGAGGAGACCCAGTACTTC.